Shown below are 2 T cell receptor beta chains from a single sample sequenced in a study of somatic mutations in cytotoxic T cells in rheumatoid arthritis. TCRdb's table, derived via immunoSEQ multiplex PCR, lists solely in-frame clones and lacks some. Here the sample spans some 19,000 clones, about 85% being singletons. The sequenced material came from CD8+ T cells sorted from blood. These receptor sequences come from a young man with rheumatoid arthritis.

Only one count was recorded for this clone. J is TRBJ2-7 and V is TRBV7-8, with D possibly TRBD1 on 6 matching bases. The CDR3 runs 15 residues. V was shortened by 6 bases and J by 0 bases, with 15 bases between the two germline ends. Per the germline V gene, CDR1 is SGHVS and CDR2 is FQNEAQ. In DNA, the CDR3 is TGTGCCAGCAGGTTCGGCTGGGACAACTCCTACGAGCAGTACTTC. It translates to CASRFGWDNSYEQYF.

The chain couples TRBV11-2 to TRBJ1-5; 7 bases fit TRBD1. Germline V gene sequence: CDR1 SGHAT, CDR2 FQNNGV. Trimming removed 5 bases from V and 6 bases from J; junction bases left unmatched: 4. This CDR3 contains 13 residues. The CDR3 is CASSTGVGQPQHF. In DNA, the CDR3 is TGTGCCAGCAGCACAGGGGTCGGTCAGCCCCAGCATTTT. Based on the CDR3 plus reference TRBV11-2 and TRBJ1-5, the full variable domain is EAGVAQSPRYKIIEKRQSVAFWCNPISGHATLYWYQQILGQGPKLLIQFQNNGVVDDSQLPKDRFSAERLKGVDSTLKIQPAKLEDSAVYLCASSTGVGQPQHFGDGTRLSIL.